A single sample is the source of the 18 T cell receptor beta chains below, sequenced in a study of cytomegalovirus exposure and HLA in healthy donors. Some clones are missing from TCRdb's copy, which holds only in-frame ones; the method was immunoSEQ multiplex PCR. The data contain about 150,000 clones, roughly 90% of them singletons. The sequenced sample was PBMCs. These receptors were taken from a man between 18 and 35 years old in good health and CMV-seropositive.

The chain employs TRBV28 and TRBJ1-2; 8 bases fit TRBD1. The CDR3 is 15 residues long. Germline CDR1 MDHEN, CDR2 SYDVKM. J lost 4 bases, V lost 6 bases, and 10 bases had no gene match. This chain's CDR3 is CASRRSGGAGYGYTF. DNA of the CDR3: TGTGCCAGCAGGCGATCAGGGGGCGCAGGCTATGGCTACACCTTC.

The gene calls are TRBV11-2 and TRBJ2-1, with 7 bases lining up with TRBD2. Germline V gene data show CDR1 as SGHAT and CDR2 as FQNNGV. The CDR3 is 13 amino acids. The junction had 6 bases not matched to a gene; V was cut back by 1 base and J by 12 bases. CDR3 coding DNA: TGTGCCAGCAGCTTAGGGTGGCGGGAGCTGCAGTTCTTC. It is translated as CASSLGWRELQFF.

The chain employs TRBV5-4 and TRBJ1-1; D remains unclear. The CDR3 runs to 13 residues. Germline CDR1 and CDR2: SGHNT and YYREEE (reference sequence). Trimming pared 3 bases from V and 5 bases from J, leaving 11 bases between. The CDR3 nucleotides read TGTGCCAGCAGCTCGGTGGGCGTGACTGAAGCTTTCTTT. Translated, it gives CASSSVGVTEAFF.

V is TRBV6-5 and J is TRBJ2-5; D not certain. Trimming shortened V by 0 bases and J by 3 bases, and 11 bases separated the two germline ends. Per germline, CDR1 MNHEY and CDR2 SVGAGI. This CDR3 region has 15 residues. DNA for the CDR3: TGTGCCAGCAGTTACTCGAACTCAATAGAAGAGACCCAGTACTTC. As protein: CASSYSNSIEETQYF.

In the case of this clone: Compared with germline, one end of the junction differs, possibly owing to a read error. This rearrangement joins TRBV6-1 to TRBJ1-1; no reliable D call. The CDR3 sequence is 12 residues long. Germline lookup yields CDR1 MNHNS and CDR2 SASEGT. The CDR3 is CRSGRARTEAFF. The CDR3 DNA reads as TGCCGAAGCGGACGTGCAAGGACTGAAGCTTTCTTT.

The chain joins TRBV5-4 to TRBJ1-2, with 10 bases aligning to TRBD1. V lost 0 bases and J lost 2; bases outside the gene matches: 4. The CDR3 consists of 16 residues. The germline V gene has CDR1 SGHNT and CDR2 YYREEE (reference sequence). This CDR3 reads CASSLEGQGINYGYTF. As DNA, the CDR3 is TGTGCCAGCAGCTTGGAGGGACAGGGGATCAACTATGGCTACACCTTC.

The rearrangement uses TRBV2 and TRBJ1-2; D may be TRBD1 (6 bases). This CDR3 comprises 14 residues. Germline V gene data show CDR1 as SNHLY and CDR2 as FYNNEI. V shed 5 bases and J shed 2 bases, with 12 bases lying between them. This chain's CDR3 is CASSHRVQNYGYTF. The CDR3 DNA reads TGTGCCAGCAGTCACAGGGTTCAGAACTATGGCTACACCTTC.

The J gene is TRBJ1-5, the V gene TRBV21-1. TRBV21-1 is assigned pseudogene status. This CDR3 comprises 14 residues. The CDR3 nucleotides are TGTGCCAGCAGCAAAGCCTCCGTAGCTCCGCCCCAGCATTTT. This sequence encodes CASSKASVAPPQHF.

The chain uses TRBV10-1 and TRBJ2-7; 7 bases match TRBD2. V dropped 6 bases and J dropped 6; count of bases not matched to a gene: 5. The CDR3 has 12 amino acids. The germline CDR1 and CDR2 sequences are WNHNN and SYGVQD (reference sequence). This chain's CDR3 is CASRGGDGEQYF. For the CDR3, the DNA is TGCGCCAGCAGGGGGGGGGACGGCGAGCAGTACTTC.

Points on this clone: This may come from a read error, since a much larger clone is one base off. The rearrangement joins TRBV25-1 to TRBJ2-3; TRBD1 matches at 10 bases. Germline V gene lookup returns CDR1 MGHDK and CDR2 SYGVNS. V shed 5 bases, J shed 4 bases, and the junction held 3 bases outside the gene matches. The CDR3 contains 14 residues. CDR3 sequence reads: CASSKGQGADTQYF. The DNA of the CDR3 is TGTGCCAGCAGTAAAGGACAGGGGGCAGATACGCAGTATTTT.

This rearrangement joins TRBV5-1 to TRBJ1-1; maybe TRBD1 (5 bases). Trimming pared 4 bases from V and 0 bases from J, leaving 10 bases between. The CDR3 has 14 amino acids. CDR1 and CDR2 from the germline V gene are SGHRS and YFSETQ. CDR3 DNA sequence: TGCGCCAGCAGCATTGGACACATGAACACTGAAGCTTTCTTT. Amino acid sequence: CASSIGHMNTEAFF.

The chain carries TRBV7-9 and TRBJ2-1; 10 nucleotides line up with TRBD2. This CDR3 comprises 15 residues. Trimming took 1 base from V and 7 from J; bases not matched to a gene: 4. Germline V lookup: CDR1 SEHNR, CDR2 FQNEAQ (reference sequence). The CDR3 bases are TGTGCCAGCAGCTTAGTATTAGCGGGAGGAAATGAGCAGTTCTTC. Its protein is CASSLVLAGGNEQFF.

The CDR3 sequence is CASSTGTYEQYF. For the CDR3, the DNA is TGTGCCAGCAGTACAGGGACGTACGAGCAGTACTTC. V gene TRBV28 combines with J gene TRBJ2-7, with TRBD1 as a possible D gene (6 bases). The germline V gene encodes CDR1 MDHEN and CDR2 SYDVKM. V was trimmed by 5 bases and J by 4 bases, leaving 9 bases between them. This CDR3 comprises 12 residues.

CDR3 residues: CASSLADIFLQPQHF. CDR3 coding DNA: TGTGCCAGCAGCTTAGCGGACATTTTTCTACAGCCCCAGCATTTT. The chain combines TRBV7-8 with TRBJ1-5, with D perhaps TRBD1 (5 bases). V was shortened by 0 bases and J by 7 bases, with 13 bases between the two germline ends. CDR1 is SGHVS, CDR2 FQNEAQ, per germline. CDR3 size: 15 residues.

In this sample, this clone turned up once. The chain employs TRBV27 and TRBJ2-7; unclear D gene. Per the germline V gene, CDR1 is MNHEY and CDR2 is SMNVEV (reference sequence). This CDR3 contains 16 residues. The V gene lost 7 bases and the J gene lost 2 bases, with 21 bases spanning the gap. CDR3 sequence (DNA): TGTGCCAGCAAAGGAACCAGGCAAGGTGGCCCCTACGAGCAGTACTTC. Translation gives CASKGTRQGGPYEQYF.

This chain connects TRBV6-1 to TRBJ1-4; no definite D call. Trimming took off 7 bases at V and 5 bases at J, with 14 bases between the two ends. This CDR3 region has 14 residues. Germline-derived CDR1 and CDR2 are MNHNS and SASEGT. CDR3 amino acids: CASTSTYANEKLFF. In DNA form, the CDR3 reads TGTGCCAGCACGTCCACCTACGCGAATGAAAAACTGTTTTTT.

V is TRBV7-7 and J is TRBJ2-1; TRBD2 might be the D (6 bases). The ends were cut back, 2 bases at V and 5 bases at J, with 13 bases in the middle. The CDR3 consists of 15 residues. In germline, CDR1 is SSHAT, CDR2 FNYEAQ (reference sequence). The CDR3: CASSLSSSANNEQFF. In nucleotides, the CDR3 is TGTGCCAGCAGCTTATCGTCTAGCGCTAACAATGAGCAGTTCTTC.

The chain combines TRBV5-6 with TRBJ2-6; no definite D call. CDR3 length: 14 amino acids. Germline assignment: CDR1 SGHDT and CDR2 YYEEEE. V lost 3 bases and J 2 bases, leaving 6 bases between the germline ends. CDR3 sequence: CASSSGPGANVLTF. The CDR3 DNA reads TGTGCCAGCAGCTCCGGTCCTGGGGCCAACGTCCTGACTTTC.